The clone carrying this T cell receptor (beta chain) was recorded many times. Its antigen is currently unknown. The sample is drawn from a study of identical twins. Findings and limits, study-wide: Out-of-frame alpha sequences common to twins exhibited an excess of low generation probability. Twins' surplus sharing was weaker for beta out-of-frame sequences.

Trimming left V 4 bases short and J 4 bases short, with 8 bases between. This CDR3 region has 13 residues. The V gene's germline CDR1 is MNHNS and CDR2 SASEGT. Template switching supplied a universal primer site; unique molecular identifiers were carried on the cDNA. TCRdb used MiXCR to reprocess the 5' RACE reads, holding one entry per CDR3 protein. The sample holds 1,800,000 or so distinct CDR3 sequences, less than 40% seen once. Sequenced: cord blood. The receptor's source is a newborn girl in good health. The chain carries TRBV6-1 and TRBJ2-1; D remains unclear. In DNA form, the CDR3 reads TGTGCCAGCAGTGTACGAGTTTACAATGAGCAGTTCTTC. Amino acids: CASSVRVYNEQFF.